The clone carrying this TCR beta chain was found a few times. Its specificity is unknown. The entry originates in a study of STAT3 mutations in large granular lymphocyte leukemia. Trimming pared 7 bases from V and 14 bases from J, leaving 22 bases between. The CDR3 is 13 residues long. The germline V gene has CDR1 SEHNR and CDR2 FQNEAQ (reference sequence). Study results and caveats: In several patients, dominant TCR clone burden exceeded STAT3 mutant burden, suggesting STAT3 mutation arose secondarily. Every T-LGLL patient had at least one immunodominant TCRbeta clonotype. Sampling intervals varied between patients and samples.

TCRdb's copy holds only in-frame clones and misses some; the assay was immunoSEQ multiplex PCR. Found here are about 10,000 clones, 54% of them singletons; the top ten hold roughly 8.5%. V and J are TRBV7-9 and TRBJ2-3; maybe TRBD2 (6 bases). The TCR was taken from a boy aged 5 to 17 with T-cell large granular lymphocyte leukemia. Some clones in this sample may be carry-over from other donors' samples. Sequencing input: peripheral blood mononuclear cells. The CDR3 DNA reads TGTGCCAGCACTGTAGGCGATGGGATGCGGGGGTATTTT. Protein sequence: CASTVGDGMRGYF.